This T cell receptor beta chain was recovered during a study of T-cell memory formation after mild COVID-19. Study-wide context: TCR clusters showed largely donor specificity.

There are a few counts of this clonotype. Its matching antigen is unknown. The study's findings and limits: A balance of CD4 and CD8 characterized clones contracting day 15 to 85, whereas later expanders leaned CD4+.

TCRdb used MiXCR to reprocess the 5' RACE reads, holding one entry per CDR3 protein. The data show tens of thousands of distinct CDR3 sequences, approximately 30% seen once. The specimen was PBMCs or a T cell subset sorted from them (not recorded which). The clonotype originates from a man in his late teens or twenties who had mild COVID-19 (a few samples of this study predate the infection). Cell type and time point are not known.

The CDR3 loop is CASRSGTGGRIIYGYTF. The CDR3 bases are TGTGCCAGCAGATCGGGGACAGGGGGTCGGATAATCTATGGCTACACCTTC. V is TRBV6-5 and J is TRBJ1-2, with 11 bases lining up with TRBD1. There are 17 residues in the CDR3. The junction had 13 bases not matched to a gene; V was cut back by 6 bases and J by 4 bases. CDR1 is MNHEY, CDR2 SVGAGI, per germline.